Ten or more counts support the clone carrying this TCR beta chain. Its antigen is undetermined. The ends lost 5 bases at V and 4 bases at J; junction bases unmatched: 8. The CDR3 is 16 amino acids. Per the germline V gene, CDR1 is SEHNR and CDR2 is FQNEAQ (reference sequence). This record comes from a study of T cell repertoires in cytomegalovirus infection. General observations from the study: HLA-C-restricted TCR beta clonotypes specific for CMV led the ex vivo response.

TCRdb re-called the reads with MiXCR, one entry per CDR3 protein. The table lists more than 500,000 distinct CDR3 sequences, 16% of them singletons, with about 24% in the top ten. Sequencing was carried out using CD8+ T cells from PBMCs. This clonotype was sampled from a human donor in good health (CMV status not recorded). Some clones in this sample may be carry-over from other donors' samples. This chain links TRBV7-9 with TRBJ1-3; 10 nucleotides match TRBD1. CDR3 region: CASSNRQGATGNTIYF. The DNA of the CDR3 is TGTGCCAGCAGCAATCGACAGGGGGCGACCGGAAACACCATATATTTT.